This T cell receptor (beta chain) emerged from a study of PD-1 blockade in classical Hodgkin lymphoma. With no exception, relapse followed autologous stem cell transplantation in all patients, and brentuximab vedotin exposure varied. There are 12 residues in the CDR3. The germline CDR1 and CDR2 sequences are SQVTM and ANQGSEA. Trimming cost V 5 bases and J 3 bases, with 11 bases left between them. This table comes from immunoSEQ multiplex PCR, and its TCRdb copy is limited to in-frame clones, with some not included. The sample lists approximately 160,000 clones, approximately 81% occurring once. V is TRBV29-1 and J is TRBJ2-7; a weak D match, TRBD1 (6 bases). The sequenced sample was peripheral blood mononuclear cells (PBMCs), obtained before the second cycle of nivolumab. This sequence originates from a human donor with classical Hodgkin lymphoma. For the CDR3, the DNA is TGCAGCGTTCAACAGGGTTTCTACGAGCAGTACTTC. Its protein is CSVQQGFYEQYF.